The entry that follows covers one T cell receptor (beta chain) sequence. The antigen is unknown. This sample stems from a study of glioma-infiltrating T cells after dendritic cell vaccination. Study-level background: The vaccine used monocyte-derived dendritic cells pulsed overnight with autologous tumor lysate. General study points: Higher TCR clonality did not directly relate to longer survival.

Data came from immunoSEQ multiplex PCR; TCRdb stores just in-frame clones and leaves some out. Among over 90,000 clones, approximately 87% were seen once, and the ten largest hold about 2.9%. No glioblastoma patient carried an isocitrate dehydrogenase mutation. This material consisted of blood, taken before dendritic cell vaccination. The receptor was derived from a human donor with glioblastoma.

The CDR3: CASSELGSTNYGYTF. The CDR3 nucleotides read TGTGCCAGCAGTGAATTGGGCAGTACTAACTATGGCTACACCTTC. The chain combines TRBV25-1 with TRBJ1-2, with D unresolved. This CDR3 contains 15 residues. The germline V gene encodes CDR1 MGHDK and CDR2 SYGVNS. V lost 1 base to trimming and J lost 0 bases, with 9 bases between them.